One sample yielded the 24 T cell receptor beta chains listed below, sequenced in a study of T cell repertoires and HLA-DP antigens. Measured with immunoSEQ multiplex PCR; TCRdb has only the in-frame clones, and not every one. The table shows about 89,000 clones, with approximately 86% occurring only once. Antigens for these TCRs are unknown. Sequencing was performed on CD4+ T cells from PBMCs. Receptor source: a man between 45 and 60 years old in good health and CMV-seronegative.

This chain connects TRBV29-1 to TRBJ1-1; no firm D call. Germline CDR1 SQVTM, CDR2 ANQGSEA. Deletions cut 4 bases from V and 3 bases from J, with 15 bases between. The CDR3 runs to 14 residues. CDR3 loop: CSVALAGRYTEAFF. CDR3 DNA sequence: TGCAGCGTTGCACTGGCAGGCCGCTACACTGAAGCTTTCTTT.

This clone was detected only a few times. CDR3 protein: CATKPGDHGHEQFF. Here the CDR3 DNA reads TGTGCCACCAAACCGGGGGATCATGGGCATGAGCAGTTCTTC. The genes are TRBV15 and TRBJ2-1, with D tentatively TRBD2 (6 bases). Germline V lookup: CDR1 LNHNV, CDR2 YYDKDF (reference sequence). This CDR3 is built from 14 residues. V lost 7 bases and J lost 8, with 18 bases in between.

The CDR3 DNA follows: TGTGCCAGCAGCTCGGGAGTCGCGGGGGGTACAGATACGCAGTATTTT. It translates to CASSSGVAGGTDTQYF. The J gene is TRBJ2-3, the V gene TRBV7-9, with 8 bases fitting TRBD2. The CDR3 has 16 residues. Losses at the gene ends were 4 bases for V and 3 bases for J; bases not matched to a gene: 9. CDR1 and CDR2 (germline): SEHNR, FQNEAQ (reference sequence).

Here the CDR3 reads CASRGSGRALETQYF. CDR3 sequence (DNA): TGTGCCAGCAGGGGAAGCGGGAGGGCCCTCGAGACCCAGTACTTC. The genes are TRBV28 and TRBJ2-5, with 10 bases that match TRBD2. The CDR3 loop spans 15 amino acids. Germline assignment: CDR1 MDHEN and CDR2 SYDVKM. The J segment lost 5 bases and the V segment lost 6 bases, leaving 9 bases of the junction unmatched. Full variable domain (outside the CDR3, taken from reference TRBV28 and TRBJ2-5): DVKVTQSSRYLVKRTGEKVFLECVQDMDHENMFWYRQDPGLGLRLIYFSYDVKMKEKGDIPEGYSVSREKKERFSLILESASTNQTSMYLCASRGSGRALETQYFGPGTRLLVL.

This clone showed up just a few times. The V gene is TRBV5-4, the J gene TRBJ2-5; maybe TRBD2 (5 bases). The germline gives CDR1 SGHNT, CDR2 YYREEE (reference sequence). V lost 2 bases, J lost 1 base, and 9 bases lay in between. This CDR3 contains 14 residues. The CDR3 loop is CASSLGSFQETQYF. DNA of the CDR3: TGTGCCAGCAGCTTAGGGAGCTTCCAAGAGACCCAGTACTTC.

The V call is TRBV7-2, the J call TRBJ2-7, with unresolved D. The V end was cut by 1 base, the J end by 0 bases, with 10 bases between. CDR1 is SGHTA and CDR2 is FQGNSA in the germline V gene. There are 15 residues in the CDR3. CDR3 residues: CASSLESASSYEQYF. The CDR3 DNA follows: TGTGCCAGCAGCTTAGAGTCAGCAAGCTCCTACGAGCAGTACTTC.

This chain uses TRBV9 with TRBJ2-3; 10 nucleotides agree with TRBD2. Unmatched junction bases numbered 5, after V lost 3 bases and J lost 4 bases. The CDR3 runs to 15 residues. Germline V gives CDR1 SGDLS, CDR2 YYNGEE. The CDR3 DNA is TGTGCCAGCAGCGCCCTAGCGGGAGCCGCAGATACGCAGTATTTT. Protein product: CASSALAGAADTQYF.

This clone was observed once. This chain joins TRBV30 and TRBJ2-3; 7 bases map to TRBD1. V gave up 0 bases and J gave up 3 bases; unmatched junction bases: 6. The CDR3 is made up of 15 amino acids. Per germline, CDR1 GTSNPN and CDR2 SVGIG (reference sequence). DNA of the CDR3: TGTGCCTGGAGTGTACAGGGGCTCGCGACAGATACGCAGTATTTT. Its translation is CAWSVQGLATDTQYF.

V is TRBV5-1 and J is TRBJ2-1, with 14 positions matching TRBD2. This CDR3 is built from 15 residues. Germline CDR1 reads SGHRS; CDR2 reads YFSETQ. V gave up 3 bases and J gave up 6 bases; unmatched junction bases: 2. The CDR3 region is CASSSGLAGGNEQFF. The CDR3 DNA follows: TGCGCCAGCAGCTCTGGACTAGCGGGGGGCAATGAGCAGTTCTTC.

In this sample, this clone turned up once. The chain recombines TRBV25-1 with TRBJ1-2; the D is unclear. Trimming cost V 2 bases and J 5 bases, with 3 bases left between them. Germline V gene lookup returns CDR1 MGHDK and CDR2 SYGVNS. The CDR3 has 11 residues. CDR3: CASSELYGYTF. The CDR3 DNA reads as TGTGCCAGCAGTGAACTGTATGGCTACACCTTC.

V is TRBV25-1 and J is TRBJ2-2; 7 bases match TRBD1. The CDR3 runs 13 residues. Germline CDR1 is MGHDK and CDR2 is SYGVNS. After removal of 8 bases from V and 0 bases from J, the junction contained 0 bases not matched to a gene. The CDR3 loop reads CASGTANTGELFF. CDR3 sequence (DNA): TGTGCCAGCGGGACAGCGAACACCGGGGAGCTGTTTTTT.

V usage is TRBV28 and J usage is TRBJ2-7; D may be TRBD2 (5 bases). In germline, CDR1 is MDHEN, CDR2 SYDVKM. V lost 7 bases and J 7 bases, leaving 23 bases between the germline ends. This CDR3 is 15 amino acids long. The CDR3 DNA reads TGTGCCAGCATTCTCGCGGGCCTCGGCCCGGGGGAGCAGTACTTC. Residues: CASILAGLGPGEQYF.

The chain carries TRBV28 and TRBJ2-3; TRBD1 is a possible D gene (5 bases). Between the trimmed V and J ends, which lost 7 bases and 3 bases, there was a span of 8 bases. This CDR3 contains 12 residues. The germline V gene encodes CDR1 MDHEN and CDR2 SYDVKM. In DNA, the CDR3 is TGTGCCAGCAAGTCAGGGACAGATACGCAGTATTTT. Protein sequence: CASKSGTDTQYF.

This clone is a singleton in its sample. The V and J genes are TRBV11-3 and TRBJ2-6; 8 positions match TRBD1. J was trimmed by 4 bases and V by 4 bases; bases with no gene match: 12. This CDR3 is 18 amino acids long. Germline-derived CDR1 and CDR2 are SGHNT and YENEEA. CDR3 sequence: CASSSDLQGAQGANVLTF. For the CDR3, the DNA is TGTGCCAGCAGCTCGGATCTTCAGGGGGCGCAAGGGGCCAACGTCCTGACTTTC.

The DNA for the CDR3 is TGTGCCAGCAGCAAACAGGTCGGGTATGGCTACACCTTC. This encodes CASSKQVGYGYTF. V and J are TRBV7-2 and TRBJ1-2, with D tentatively TRBD1 (5 bases). Germline V gene sequence: CDR1 SGHTA, CDR2 FQGNSA. V lost 5 bases to trimming and J lost 5 bases, with 12 bases between them. This CDR3 contains 13 residues.

The V gene is TRBV10-3, the J gene TRBJ2-7, with TRBD1 as a possible D gene (5 bases). The germline CDR1 and CDR2 sequences are ENHRY and SYGVKD. This CDR3 is 14 amino acids long. Trimming took off 6 bases at V and 1 base at J, with 13 bases between the two ends. CDR3 region: CAIRDPRGSYEQYF. Here the CDR3 DNA reads TGTGCCATCAGGGACCCTAGGGGATCCTACGAGCAGTACTTC.

The rearrangement joins TRBV6-5 to TRBJ2-3; 9 nucleotides line up with TRBD2. Germline trimming cut 2 bases from V and 3 bases from J; bases unmatched to any gene: 3. CDR3 length equals 15 residues. Germline V gene data show CDR1 as MNHEY and CDR2 as SVGAGI. The CDR3 DNA is TGTGCCAGCAGTTACGGCGGGGGGGTAACAGATACGCAGTATTTT. Protein product: CASSYGGGVTDTQYF.

In this sample, this clone turned up once. This chain links TRBV5-1 with TRBJ2-7, with D hard to call. V was trimmed by 0 bases and J by 2 bases, leaving 9 bases between them. The germline V gene encodes CDR1 SGHRS and CDR2 YFSETQ. This CDR3 is 14 amino acids long. For the CDR3, the DNA is TGCGCCAGCAGCTTGGGGCAGATCACCTACGAGCAGTACTTC. The encoded protein is CASSLGQITYEQYF.

In regard to this clone: Germline and junction disagree at one end, which may indicate a read error. The chain carries TRBV27 and TRBJ2-1, with a possible D match to TRBD2 (5 bases). The CDR3 extends over 11 amino acids. Germline assignment: CDR1 MNHEY and CDR2 SMNVEV (reference sequence). The CDR3 DNA is TGTGCCAGCAGTTTGGGCTTGGAGGTGGTCTTC. Translation: CASSLGLEVVF.

This chain uses TRBV5-4 with TRBJ2-2; D gene uncertain. This CDR3 region has 13 residues. Trimming pared 2 bases from V and 5 bases from J, leaving 7 bases between. Germline V gene data show CDR1 as SGHNT and CDR2 as YYREEE (reference sequence). CDR3 bases: TGTGCCAGCAGCTTCCTGCGGACCGGGGAGCTGTTTTTT. Translated, it gives CASSFLRTGELFF.

The chain links TRBV30 to TRBJ2-5; 8 bases align to TRBD1. After removal of 4 bases from V and 5 bases from J, the junction contained 6 bases not matched to a gene. The CDR3 sequence is 13 residues long. Germline V gives CDR1 GTSNPN, CDR2 SVGIG (reference sequence). CDR3 sequence (DNA): TGTGCCTGGACAGGGGGCGCTTGGGAGACCCAGTACTTC. Translation: CAWTGGAWETQYF.

The CDR3 DNA sequence: TGTGCCAGCAGTTACTCCACAACCCGGCCCCAGCATTTT. Protein sequence: CASSYSTTRPQHF. J is TRBJ1-5 and V is TRBV27, with D hard to call. The CDR3 spans 13 residues. Looked up from germline, CDR1 is MNHEY and CDR2 is SMNVEV (reference sequence). The germline V and J ends were trimmed by 4 bases and 9 bases, with 13 bases remaining between them.

The rearrangement joins TRBV19 to TRBJ2-7; 7 bases are a match to TRBD1. The CDR3 sequence is 14 residues long. CDR1 is LNHDA and CDR2 is SQIVND in the germline V gene (reference sequence). Losses at the gene ends were 2 bases for V and 0 bases for J; bases not matched to a gene: 1. CDR3 sequence reads: CASSIPGGSYEQYF. CDR3 nucleotide sequence: TGTGCCAGTAGTATACCAGGGGGCTCCTACGAGCAGTACTTC.

A single count supports this clone. J is TRBJ2-2 and V is TRBV6-6; 9 bases align to TRBD2. With V trimmed by 4 bases and J by 5 bases, 5 bases remained unmatched. The CDR3 is made up of 15 amino acids. Germline V gives CDR1 MNHNY, CDR2 SVGAGI (reference sequence). DNA of the CDR3: TGTGCCAGCAGTTTGAGCGGGAGGAGGACCGGGGAGCTGTTTTTT. Encoded protein: CASSLSGRRTGELFF.